This is a list of T cell receptor beta chains from one sample in a study of OX40 agonist ivuxolimab in advanced cancers. Generated by immunoSEQ multiplex PCR, the TCRdb table keeps only in-frame clones and is missing some. The profile shows 12,000 or so clones, approximately 90% of them singletons. Sample: CD4+ or CD8+ T cells sorted from blood, taken in a trial of the OX40 agonist ivuxolimab. The receptors derive from an adult with an advanced solid tumor such as melanoma, head and neck, liver or kidney cancer. Both conserved end residues are part of each CDR3. The order of the fields is J gene, D gene, V gene, CDR3 protein. The D gene is left open where the match is weak.

J: TRBJ2-7; D: NA; V: TRBV6-6; CDR3: CASIRSYEQYF
J: TRBJ2-4; D: NA; V: TRBV2; CDR3: CATRTAKNIQYF
J: TRBJ2-3; D: TRBD1; V: TRBV7-3; CDR3: CASSRGQGKADTQYF
J: TRBJ2-3; D: TRBD2; V: TRBV29-1; CDR3: CSVRTSGDTQYF
J: TRBJ1-2; D: NA; V: TRBV27; CDR3: CASSLSVNEATYGYTF
J: TRBJ2-2; D: NA; V: TRBV9; CDR3: CASSVAGKNTGELFF
J: TRBJ2-2; D: TRBD2; V: TRBV19; CDR3: CASSHLAGASTGELFF
J: TRBJ1-1; D: NA; V: TRBV2; CDR3: CARTGTTNTEAFF
J: TRBJ2-7; D: NA; V: TRBV7-8; CDR3: CASSVENSYEQYF
J: TRBJ1-1; D: TRBD1; V: TRBV7-9; CDR3: CASSGTVDTEAFF
J: TRBJ2-4; D: TRBD1; V: TRBV14; CDR3: CASSQDGAGGAGKNIQYF
J: TRBJ1-1; D: TRBD1; V: TRBV27; CDR3: CASRVGQVMGVGTEAFF